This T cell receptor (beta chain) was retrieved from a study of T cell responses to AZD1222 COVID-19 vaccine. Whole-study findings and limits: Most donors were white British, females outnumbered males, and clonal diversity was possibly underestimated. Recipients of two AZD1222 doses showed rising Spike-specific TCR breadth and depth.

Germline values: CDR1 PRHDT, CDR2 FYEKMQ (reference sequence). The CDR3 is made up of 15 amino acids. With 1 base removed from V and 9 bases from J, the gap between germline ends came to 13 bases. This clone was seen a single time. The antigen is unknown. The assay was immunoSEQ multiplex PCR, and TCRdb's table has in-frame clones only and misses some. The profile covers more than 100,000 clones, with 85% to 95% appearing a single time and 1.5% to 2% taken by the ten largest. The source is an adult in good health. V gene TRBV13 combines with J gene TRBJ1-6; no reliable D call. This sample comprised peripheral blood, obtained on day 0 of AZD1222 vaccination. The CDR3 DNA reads TGTGCCAGCAGCTTAGAGGGCAGATCTAGTTCACCCCTCCACTTT. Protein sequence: CASSLEGRSSSPLHF.